Ten or more counts support the clone carrying this T cell receptor beta chain. Its antigen is not known. One junction end disagrees with the germline gene, perhaps due to a read error. The source of the sample is a study of T cell repertoires in cytomegalovirus infection. In the study overall: Public TCR beta signatures marked donors with CMV infection and the matching HLA. Whole-study findings and limits: Across the ex vivo response, the dominant clonotypes were HLA-C-restricted CMV-specific TCR beta clonotypes. The study identified carriers of CMV plus the relevant HLA from cumulative public TCR beta family frequency.

TCRdb fed the reads into MiXCR, producing one record per CDR3 protein. The repertoire includes roughly 200,000 distinct CDR3 sequences, roughly 9% of them detected once, and about 4.6% sits in the top ten. The CDR3 consists of 13 residues. CDR1 and CDR2 from the germline V gene are MNHNS and SASEGT. Sequencing used PBMCs. This chain links TRBV6-1 with TRBJ1-2, with D uncertain. The sequence was collected from a human donor in good health (CMV status not recorded). Some clones in this sample may be carry-over from other donors' samples. The CDR3 spells CATSRRDDYGYTF. In DNA form, the CDR3 reads TGTGCCACCAGTAGGAGGGATGACTATGGCTACACCTTC.